A single sample gave rise to the 20 T cell receptor beta chains below, sequenced in a study of T cells in Graves' hyperthyroidism and ophthalmopathy. RNA transcripts gave rise to amplified TCR beta CDR3 regions. The primer set for the first-round RT-PCR of the TCR CDR3 was HTBI. TCRdb redid the calling of the multiplex PCR reads with MiXCR, one entry per CDR3 protein. Of 610,000 or so distinct CDR3 sequences listed, about 45% were seen once; the top ten hold approximately 8.4%. The specimen sequenced was peripheral blood or thyroid tissue (not recorded which). Receptors were obtained from a woman between 18 and 29 years old with Graves' hyperthyroidism.

This clonotype was counted a few times. V and J are TRBV27 and TRBJ2-7, with 8 bases fitting TRBD2. V lost 2 bases and J lost 3; bases outside the gene matches: 6. This CDR3 is 15 amino acids long. CDR1 is MNHEY and CDR2 is SMNVEV in the germline V gene (reference sequence). For the CDR3, the DNA is TGTGCCAGCAGTTTAACGGCTAGCGGGCTCTACGAGCAGTACTTC. It encodes CASSLTASGLYEQYF.

Remarks on this clonotype: No conserved phenylalanine or tryptophan ends this CDR3, so it is likely a read error. The chain uses TRBV25-1 and TRBJ2-2; D possibly corresponds to TRBD1 (6 bases). This CDR3 comprises 14 residues. Germline assignment: CDR1 MGHDK and CDR2 SYGVNS. CDR3 sequence reads: CASSEGQSIGELFL. In DNA form, the CDR3 reads TGTGCCAGCAGTGAAGGACAGTCAATTGGGGAACTGTTTCTT.

To note about this clonotype: This may stem from a read error, because a much larger clone lies one nucleotide away. The rearrangement links TRBV20-1 to TRBJ2-5; D unclear. The V end lost 0 bases, the J end lost 5 bases, and 13 bases lay between the germline ends. This CDR3 region has 14 residues. Germline V CDR1 and CDR2: DFQATT, SNEGSKA (reference sequence). DNA for the CDR3: TGCAGTGCTAGAGATCGGCCTCTGGAGGAGACCCAGTACTTC. It codes for CSARDRPLEETQYF.

The rearrangement links TRBV6-5 to TRBJ1-5; 7 bases line up with TRBD1. This CDR3 comprises 14 residues. Trimming at V came to 0 bases and at J to 14 bases, leaving 10 bases not matched to a gene. Germline V CDR1 and CDR2: MNHEY, SVGAGI. The CDR3 loop reads CASSYSGLGGYEHF. The CDR3 DNA follows: TGTGCCAGCAGTTACTCAGGACTAGGGGGCTACGAGCATTTT.

This chain joins TRBV14 and TRBJ2-1; D remains ambiguous. Germline CDR1 is SGHDN and CDR2 is FVKESK. The CDR3 runs 15 residues. Trimming removed 1 base at V and 0 bases at J, with 7 bases between. The DNA for the CDR3 is TGTGCCAGCAGCCAAGGGGGTAGCTCCTACAATGAGCAGTTCTTC. This codes for CASSQGGSSYNEQFF.

This clonotype was detected a few times. V usage is TRBV6-5 and J usage is TRBJ2-7, with D perhaps assigned TRBD1 or TRBD2 (6 bases each). The ends were cut back, 0 bases at V and 0 bases at J, with 15 bases in the middle. Germline V lookup: CDR1 MNHEY, CDR2 SVGAGI. This CDR3 region has 17 residues. The CDR3 is CASSYSTPGANSYEQYF. The CDR3 DNA sequence: TGTGCCAGCAGTTACTCGACCCCGGGGGCCAACTCCTACGAGCAGTACTTC.

This clonotype turned up a few times. Since no conserved phenylalanine or tryptophan closes the CDR3, a read error is the likely cause. No DNA is shown, since the ends of the CDR3 on it are uncertain; the CDR3 is the one TCRdb lists. The gene calls are TRBV7-2 and TRBJ1-3. Termini included, the CDR3 measures 8 amino acids. Germline-derived CDR1 and CDR2 are SGHTA and FQGNSA. CDR3 protein: CASSHRLA.

This clonotype was recorded many times. The gene calls are TRBV7-6 and TRBJ1-5; D unresolved. There are 14 residues in the CDR3. V was trimmed by 5 bases and J by 4 bases, leaving 12 bases between them. Germline loops: CDR1 SGHVS, CDR2 FNYEAQ. The CDR3 region has the DNA TGTGCCAGCAGCCCTGACGGAGGAAATCAGCCCCAGCATTTT. The encoded protein is CASSPDGGNQPQHF.

This clonotype was seen many times. The chain employs TRBV6-1 and TRBJ1-1; 7 nucleotides line up with TRBD1. CDR3 size: 13 residues. With 7 bases clipped from V and 3 bases from J, the junction kept 5 bases outside the gene matches. The germline CDR1 and CDR2 sequences are MNHNS and SASEGT. The CDR3 DNA reads TGTGCCAGCAAAGAACAGGGGTACACTGAAGCTTTCTTT. Protein: CASKEQGYTEAFF.

This clonotype was counted many times. This chain joins TRBV19 and TRBJ1-2; D perhaps matches TRBD1 (5 bases). CDR1 and CDR2 from the germline V gene are LNHDA and SQIVND (reference sequence). The CDR3 has 10 amino acids. V lost 10 bases and J lost 8, with 11 bases in between. The CDR3 region has the DNA TGTGCCACTTACTGGGGGGGCTACACCTTC. Translating it yields CATYWGGYTF.

The J gene is TRBJ2-5, the V gene TRBV29-1, with D possibly matching TRBD1 (7 bases). The V end was cut by 1 base, the J end by 3 bases, with 12 bases between. Germline CDR1 is SQVTM and CDR2 is ANQGSEA. The CDR3 contains 14 residues. DNA of the CDR3: TGCAGCGTTGAAGGACAGGGCGGGGAAGAGACCCAGTACTTC. This gives the protein CSVEGQGGEETQYF.

V is TRBV29-1 and J is TRBJ1-6, with D hard to call. The V end lost 4 bases, the J end lost 9 bases, and 19 bases lay between the germline ends. The length of the CDR3 is 15 residues. The germline gives CDR1 SQVTM, CDR2 ANQGSEA. Here the CDR3 reads CSVADTGELFSPLHF. Written as DNA, the CDR3 is TGCAGCGTTGCCGACACCGGGGAGCTGTTTTCACCCCTCCACTTT.

This clonotype was seen only a few times. This chain joins TRBV4-3 and TRBJ1-3; D is unclear. V was pared by 0 bases and J by 0 bases, with 9 bases between. The CDR3 extends over 16 amino acids. Germline-derived CDR1 and CDR2 are LGHNA and YSLEER. The CDR3 protein is CASSQDGRSSGNTIYF. CDR3 nucleotides: TGCGCCAGCAGCCAAGATGGACGTAGCTCTGGAAACACCATATATTTT.

Concerning this clonotype itself: One end of the junction is discordant with germline, which a read error may explain. The gene calls are TRBV7-2 and TRBJ2-7, with 11 bases that match TRBD1. Germline V gene lookup returns CDR1 SGHTA and CDR2 FQGNSA. This CDR3 is 15 amino acids long. Here the CDR3 reads CACSLGTGGAYEQYF. In nucleotides, the CDR3 is TGTGCCTGCAGCTTAGGGACAGGGGGGGCCTACGAGCAGTACTTC.

The chain links TRBV7-9 to TRBJ2-2; a weak D match, TRBD1 (6 bases). This CDR3 comprises 12 residues. Germline CDR1 SEHNR, CDR2 FQNEAQ (reference sequence). V was trimmed by 5 bases and J by 9 bases, leaving 10 bases between them. CDR3 protein: CASSGGERELFF. CDR3 in DNA: TGTGCCAGCAGCGGGGGCGAGCGGGAGCTGTTTTTT.

This chain joins TRBV19 and TRBJ2-7, with 10 bases that match TRBD2. The CDR3 is 15 amino acids. In germline, CDR1 is LNHDA, CDR2 SQIVND (reference sequence). J gave up 4 bases and V 7 bases, and 10 bases lay outside the gene matches. The CDR3 DNA sequence: TGTGCCAGTACCTATGGTCTAGCGGGAGTTTACGAGCAGTACTTC. It translates to CASTYGLAGVYEQYF.

There are many counts of this clonotype. This sequence joins TRBV5-1 and TRBJ1-5; possible D gene TRBD1, 5 bases. Germline-derived CDR1 and CDR2 are SGHRS and YFSETQ. This CDR3 region has 14 residues. The V end lost 5 bases, the J end lost 3 bases, and 12 bases lay between the germline ends. The CDR3 loop reads CASSRDGHNQPQHF. Here the CDR3 DNA reads TGCGCCAGCAGTAGGGACGGACACAATCAGCCCCAGCATTTT.

This clonotype was recorded many times. This rearrangement joins TRBV6-5 to TRBJ2-7, with TRBD2 matching 8 bases. Germline-derived CDR1 and CDR2 are MNHEY and SVGAGI. The CDR3 loop spans 14 amino acids. With 5 bases clipped from V and 3 bases from J, the junction kept 6 bases outside the gene matches. The CDR3 DNA follows: TGTGCCAGCAGTCGAAGCGGGGGCGGCTACGAGCAGTACTTC. Translation gives CASSRSGGGYEQYF.

This clonotype was detected many times. This chain joins TRBV7-6 and TRBJ2-2; 9 nucleotides agree with TRBD2. V dropped 5 bases and J dropped 6; count of bases not matched to a gene: 16. Germline V gene lookup returns CDR1 SGHVS and CDR2 FNYEAQ. This CDR3 has 18 residues. The CDR3 coding sequence is TGTGCCAGCAGCCCTCGGATAGCGGGAGAAGGGTTTCCCGGGGAGCTGTTTTTT. Protein product: CASSPRIAGEGFPGELFF.

The V and J genes are TRBV7-6 and TRBJ2-7; maybe TRBD2 (5 bases). The V and J ends lost 8 bases and 5 bases respectively, with 16 bases between them. Per the germline V gene, CDR1 is SGHVS and CDR2 is FNYEAQ. The CDR3 loop spans 13 amino acids. The CDR3 DNA is TGTGCCAGCGGGAGTACGTCCTACAACGAGCAGTACTTC. Protein: CASGSTSYNEQYF. The whole variable domain, filled in from reference TRBV7-6 and TRBJ2-7, reads GAGVSQSPRYKVTKRGQDVALRCDPISGHVSLYWYRQALGQGPEFLTYFNYEAQQDKSGLPNDRFSAERPEGSISTLTIQRTEQRDSAMYRCASGSTSYNEQYFGPGTRLTVT.